Each of the 25 T cell receptor beta chains below was sequenced from the same sample in a study of cytomegalovirus exposure and HLA in healthy donors. A multiplex PCR was run with 60 Vbeta primers and 13 Jbeta primers. Data came from immunoSEQ multiplex PCR; TCRdb stores just in-frame clones and leaves some out. The sample lists roughly 200,000 clones, just under 80% occurring once. Sequenced: PBMCs. The receptors derive from a female donor in good health and CMV-seronegative.

The J gene is TRBJ2-7, the V gene TRBV5-5, with 10 bases matching TRBD1. The trim removed 0 bases at V and 4 bases at J, leaving 4 bases unmatched. Germline CDR1 and CDR2: SGHKS and YYEKEE (reference sequence). This CDR3 contains 15 residues. The CDR3, as DNA: TGTGCCAGCAGCTTGGGGGGGGACAGGGGATACGAGCAGTACTTC. It specifies CASSLGGDRGYEQYF.

This rearrangement joins TRBV21-1 to TRBJ1-5; TRBD1, the D gene given by the table, was not confirmed from the DNA. TRBV21-1 is listed as a pseudogene. The CDR3 length is 19 residues. The CDR3 DNA follows: TGTGCCAGCAGCAAAGCGAGGGCTTTGAGGACAGGGGTTCCCCTGGGCCAGCATTTT. This encodes CASSKARALRTGVPLGQHF.

A word on this clone: Other nucleotide sequences in the sample specify the same CDR3. The rearrangement uses TRBV7-2 and TRBJ2-3; D is unresolved. V was shortened by 2 bases and J by 2 bases, with 5 bases between the two germline ends. CDR1 and CDR2 (germline): SGHTA, FQGNSA. The CDR3 consists of 13 residues. CDR3 DNA: TGTGCCAGCAGCTTACAGGCCACAGATACGCAGTATTTT. It translates to CASSLQATDTQYF.

V and J are TRBV5-1 and TRBJ2-3; 10 bases agree with TRBD2. The length of the CDR3 is 15 residues. With 0 bases clipped from V and 6 bases from J, the junction kept 4 bases outside the gene matches. Per the germline V gene, CDR1 is SGHRS and CDR2 is YFSETQ. CDR3 sequence (DNA): TGCGCCAGCAGCTTGGGTAGCGGGGGGCTCGATACGCAGTATTTT. Encoded protein: CASSLGSGGLDTQYF.

In nucleotides, the CDR3 is TGCGCCAGCAGCTTGGCCACAGGCTTCAATGAGCAGTTCTTC. This encodes CASSLATGFNEQFF. The chain recombines TRBV5-1 with TRBJ2-1, with D maybe TRBD1 (5 bases). Trimming cost V 0 bases and J 6 bases, with 10 bases left between them. The germline V gene has CDR1 SGHRS and CDR2 YFSETQ. The CDR3 loop spans 14 amino acids.

The genes are TRBV30 and TRBJ1-2, with 8 bases identical to TRBD1. The CDR3 spans 14 residues. V gave up 3 bases and J gave up 8 bases; unmatched junction bases: 11. Per the germline V gene, CDR1 is GTSNPN and CDR2 is SVGIG (reference sequence). The chain's CDR3 is CAWRKRDRPGGYTF. CDR3 bases: TGTGCCTGGAGGAAGCGGGACAGGCCGGGCGGCTACACCTTC.

The chain joins TRBV7-2 to TRBJ2-7; D is possibly TRBD2 (6 bases). This CDR3 region has 15 residues. Germline values: CDR1 SGHTA, CDR2 FQGNSA. The V gene lost 4 bases and the J gene lost 0 bases, with 13 bases spanning the gap. CDR3 region: CASSSGTWGSYEQYF. The CDR3 DNA sequence: TGTGCCAGCAGCTCCGGGACTTGGGGCTCCTACGAGCAGTACTTC.

The chain recombines TRBV4-1 with TRBJ2-1; 13 nucleotides align to TRBD2. This CDR3 is built from 16 residues. The germline V gene has CDR1 MGHRA and CDR2 YSYEKL. The V and J ends lost 4 bases and 10 bases, in that order; junction bases with no gene match: 10. The CDR3 spells CASSPYPGTSGEEQFF. CDR3 DNA: TGCGCCAGCAGCCCCTATCCCGGGACTAGCGGGGAAGAGCAGTTCTTC.

V is TRBV5-1 and J is TRBJ2-2; 13 bases line up with TRBD2. The germline gives CDR1 SGHRS, CDR2 YFSETQ. The CDR3 spans 17 residues. J gave up 7 bases and V 0 bases, and 6 bases lay outside the gene matches. CDR3 in amino acids: CASSLDGTSGAVGELFF. CDR3 DNA: TGCGCCAGCAGCTTGGATGGGACTAGCGGGGCCGTCGGGGAGCTGTTTTTT. The full variable domain, in which reference TRBV5-1 and TRBJ2-2 provide the parts outside the CDR3, is KAGVTQTPRYLIKTRGQQVTLSCSPISGHRSVSWYQQTPGQGLQFLFEYFSETQRNKGNFPGRFSGRQFSNSRSEMNVSTLELGDSALYLCASSLDGTSGAVGELFFGEGSRLTVL.

This chain uses TRBV11-3 with TRBJ2-1; the D gene is possibly TRBD2 (7 bases). This CDR3 comprises 14 residues. CDR1 and CDR2 (germline): SGHNT, YENEEA. Between the trimmed V and J ends, which lost 5 bases and 8 bases, there was a span of 16 bases. Here the CDR3 reads CASSRGGPGYEQFF. The CDR3 DNA reads as TGTGCCAGCAGCCGCGGGGGCCCCGGGTATGAGCAGTTCTTC.

This chain links TRBV2 with TRBJ1-2; no firm D call. Germline CDR1 SNHLY, CDR2 FYNNEI. Trimming shortened V by 6 bases and J by 5 bases, and 22 bases separated the two germline ends. CDR3 length equals 16 residues. The CDR3: CASSEIRGFTGYGYTF. CDR3 DNA sequence: TGTGCCAGCAGCGAGATTCGGGGATTTACTGGGTATGGCTACACCTTC.

This chain joins TRBV19 and TRBJ2-3; 7 nucleotides match TRBD1. CDR3 size: 16 residues. Trimming cost V 3 bases and J 2 bases; bases outside gene matches: 8. The germline CDR1 and CDR2 sequences are LNHDA and SQIVND (reference sequence). CDR3 sequence reads: CASSIHGTVYTDTQYF. The CDR3 DNA sequence: TGTGCCAGTAGTATCCACGGGACAGTATACACAGATACGCAGTATTTT. Drawing the rest from reference TRBV19 and TRBJ2-3, the complete variable domain is DGGITQSPKYLFRKEGQNVTLSCEQNLNHDAMYWYRQDPGQGLRLIYYSQIVNDFQKGDIAEGYSVSREKKESFPLTVTSAQKNPTAFYLCASSIHGTVYTDTQYFGPGTRLTVL.

The V gene is TRBV11-2, the J gene TRBJ2-2; 10 nucleotides line up with TRBD2. The V gene end was trimmed by 5 bases and the J gene end by 7 bases; junction bases not matched to a gene: 7. The germline V gene has CDR1 SGHAT and CDR2 FQNNGV. The CDR3 runs 15 residues. This CDR3 is CASSVTSGIVGELFF. CDR3 DNA sequence: TGTGCCAGCAGCGTCACTAGCGGGATTGTCGGGGAGCTGTTTTTT.

The V and J genes are TRBV19 and TRBJ2-6; D uncertain. Looked up from germline, CDR1 is LNHDA and CDR2 is SQIVND (reference sequence). The CDR3 is 19 residues long. Trimming pared 5 bases from V and 0 bases from J, leaving 20 bases between. The chain's CDR3 is CASSHLPRRALSGANVLTF. The CDR3 bases are TGTGCCAGTAGTCACCTCCCCCGCCGAGCACTCTCTGGGGCCAACGTCCTGACTTTC.

The chain joins TRBV7-8 to TRBJ2-3, with TRBD2 matching over 8 bases. CDR1 and CDR2 from the germline V gene are SGHVS and FQNEAQ. The CDR3 contains 15 residues. V gave up 2 bases and J gave up 5 bases; unmatched junction bases: 6. The CDR3 reads CASSLNGAGVDTQYF. CDR3 nucleotides: TGTGCCAGCAGCTTAAATGGAGCGGGAGTAGATACGCAGTATTTT.

The genes are TRBV5-1 and TRBJ1-2; no firm D call. Trimming pared 0 bases from V and 8 bases from J, leaving 11 bases between. The germline gives CDR1 SGHRS, CDR2 YFSETQ. CDR3 size: 13 residues. This chain's CDR3 is CASSLVRGEGYTF. CDR3 sequence (DNA): TGCGCCAGCAGCTTGGTACGGGGAGAGGGCTACACCTTC. The full variable domain, completed using reference TRBV5-1 and TRBJ1-2, is KAGVTQTPRYLIKTRGQQVTLSCSPISGHRSVSWYQQTPGQGLQFLFEYFSETQRNKGNFPGRFSGRQFSNSRSEMNVSTLELGDSALYLCASSLVRGEGYTFGSGTRLTVV.

CDR3 bases: TGTGCCAGCAGCCCTGACTCGAACACCGGGGAGCTGTTTTTT. Residues: CASSPDSNTGELFF. V gene TRBV7-9 combines with J gene TRBJ2-2; the D is unclear. This CDR3 comprises 14 residues. Trimming cost V 5 bases and J 0 bases, with 7 bases left between them. Germline lookup yields CDR1 SEHNR and CDR2 FQNEAQ (reference sequence).

The chain links TRBV9 to TRBJ2-5; 12 positions match TRBD2. Unmatched junction bases numbered 3, after V lost 4 bases and J lost 5 bases. The germline V gene encodes CDR1 SGDLS and CDR2 YYNGEE. The CDR3 length is 14 residues. The CDR3 protein is CASSLTSGSETQYF. In nucleotides, the CDR3 is TGTGCCAGCAGCCTGACTAGCGGGAGCGAGACCCAGTACTTC.

The rearrangement uses TRBV11-2 and TRBJ2-7; D remains unclear. Germline V CDR1 and CDR2: SGHAT, FQNNGV. This CDR3 region has 16 residues. V gave up 4 bases and J gave up 2 bases, with 18 bases separating them. CDR3 bases: TGTGCCAGCAGCTCCCAGGATGGCAGGTCCCCCTACGAGCAGTACTTC. It specifies CASSSQDGRSPYEQYF.

V and J are TRBV19 and TRBJ1-1; 9 bases map to TRBD1. This CDR3 has 14 residues. CDR1 is LNHDA, CDR2 SQIVND, per germline (reference sequence). Trimming took 8 bases from V and 2 from J; bases not matched to a gene: 6. Here the CDR3 DNA reads TGTGCCAGTCGGAGGACAGGGGTAAACACTGAAGCTTTCTTT. It codes for CASRRTGVNTEAFF.

The chain links TRBV19 to TRBJ2-2; weak D call: TRBD1 (5 bases). The ends were cut back, 4 bases at V and 4 bases at J, with 10 bases in the middle. Germline V CDR1 and CDR2: LNHDA, SQIVND (reference sequence). There are 14 residues in the CDR3. The CDR3 here is CASSKTGITGELFF. The CDR3 coding sequence is TGTGCCAGTAGTAAAACAGGCATCACCGGGGAGCTGTTTTTT.

The chain joins TRBV19 to TRBJ2-7; 8 positions agree with TRBD1. Trimming took 5 bases from V and 5 from J; bases not matched to a gene: 8. Germline CDR1 is LNHDA and CDR2 is SQIVND (reference sequence). This CDR3 comprises 14 residues. CDR3 DNA: TGTGCCAGTAGTGCCTCGGACAGGGTACACGAGCAGTACTTC. Its translation is CASSASDRVHEQYF.

V gene TRBV9 combines with J gene TRBJ2-1; 7 bases map to TRBD2. Losses at the gene ends were 7 bases for V and 10 bases for J; bases not matched to a gene: 11. The CDR3 spans 13 residues. Germline CDR1 is SGDLS and CDR2 is YYNGEE. As DNA, the CDR3 is TGTGCCAGCTCAAGGGCCCGGGGAGGGGAGCAGTTCTTC. It translates to CASSRARGGEQFF.

This rearrangement joins TRBV27 to TRBJ2-3; D perhaps matches TRBD2 (6 bases). The V and J ends lost 2 bases and 0 bases respectively, with 12 bases between them. Per the germline V gene, CDR1 is MNHEY and CDR2 is SMNVEV (reference sequence). This CDR3 region has 16 residues. CDR3 protein: CASSLVVGTSTDTQYF. The CDR3 nucleotides are TGTGCCAGCAGTTTAGTTGTGGGGACTAGCACAGATACGCAGTATTTT.

CDR3 in amino acids: CASSLGQGLAGGADTQYF. Written as DNA, the CDR3 is TGTGCCAGCAGCCTGGGGCAGGGACTAGCGGGGGGAGCAGATACGCAGTATTTT. This chain connects TRBV9 to TRBJ2-3, with 15 nucleotides matching TRBD2. Germline V gene lookup returns CDR1 SGDLS and CDR2 YYNGEE. The junction had 10 bases not matched to a gene; V was cut back by 4 bases and J by 4 bases. The CDR3 is 18 amino acids.